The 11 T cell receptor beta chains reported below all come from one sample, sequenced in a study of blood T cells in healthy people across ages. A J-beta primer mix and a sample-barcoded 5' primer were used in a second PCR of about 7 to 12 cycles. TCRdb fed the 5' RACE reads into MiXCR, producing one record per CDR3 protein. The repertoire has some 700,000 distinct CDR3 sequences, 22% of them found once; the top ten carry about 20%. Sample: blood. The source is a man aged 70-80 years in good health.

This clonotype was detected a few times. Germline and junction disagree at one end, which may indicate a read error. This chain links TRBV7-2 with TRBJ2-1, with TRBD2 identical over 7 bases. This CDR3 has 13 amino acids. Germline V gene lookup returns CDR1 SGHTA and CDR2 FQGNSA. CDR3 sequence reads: CACSSTLANEQFF. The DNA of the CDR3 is TGTGCCTGCAGCTCGACACTAGCGAATGAGCAGTTCTTC.

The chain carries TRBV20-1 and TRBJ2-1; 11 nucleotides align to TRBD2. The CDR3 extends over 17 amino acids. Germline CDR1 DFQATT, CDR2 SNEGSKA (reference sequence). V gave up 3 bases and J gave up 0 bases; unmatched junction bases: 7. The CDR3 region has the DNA TGCAGTGCTAGGATACTAGCGGGGGACCCCTCCTACAATGAGCAGTTCTTC. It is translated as CSARILAGDPSYNEQFF.

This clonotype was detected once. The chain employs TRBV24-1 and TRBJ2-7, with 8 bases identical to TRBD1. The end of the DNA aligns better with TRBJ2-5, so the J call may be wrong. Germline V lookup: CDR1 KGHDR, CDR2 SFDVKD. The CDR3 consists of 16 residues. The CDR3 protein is CATSDLGITGGETQYF. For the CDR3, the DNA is TGTGCCACCAGTGATTTGGGTATCACAGGGGGGGAGACCCAGTACTTC.

The CDR3 DNA sequence: TGCAGTGCTAGACCTCGGACACTATACATTCAGTACTTC. Translated, it gives CSARPRTLYIQYF. J is TRBJ2-4 and V is TRBV20-1, with D perhaps matching TRBD1 (5 bases). This CDR3 spans 13 amino acids. Trimming removed 2 bases at V and 8 bases at J, with 13 bases between. Per germline, CDR1 DFQATT and CDR2 SNEGSKA (reference sequence).

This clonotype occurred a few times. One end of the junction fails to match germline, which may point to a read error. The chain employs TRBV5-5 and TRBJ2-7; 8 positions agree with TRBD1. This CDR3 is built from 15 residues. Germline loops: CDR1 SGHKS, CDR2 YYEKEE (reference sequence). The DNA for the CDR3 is TGTACCAGCAGCTTGTCAGGGGGCTACTCCTACGAGCAGTACTTC. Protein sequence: CTSSLSGGYSYEQYF.

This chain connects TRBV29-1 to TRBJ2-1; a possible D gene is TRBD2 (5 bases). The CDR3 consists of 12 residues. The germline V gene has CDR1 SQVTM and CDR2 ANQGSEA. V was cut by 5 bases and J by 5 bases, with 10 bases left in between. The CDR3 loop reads CSVRRGDNEQFF. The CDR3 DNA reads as TGCAGCGTTCGACGGGGTGACAATGAGCAGTTCTTC.

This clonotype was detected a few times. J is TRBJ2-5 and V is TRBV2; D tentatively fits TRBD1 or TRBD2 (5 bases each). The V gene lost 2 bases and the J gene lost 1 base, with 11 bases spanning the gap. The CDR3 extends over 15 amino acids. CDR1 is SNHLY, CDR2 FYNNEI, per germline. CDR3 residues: CASSELRGPQETQYF. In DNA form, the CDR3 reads TGTGCCAGCAGTGAATTACGGGGCCCCCAAGAGACCCAGTACTTC.

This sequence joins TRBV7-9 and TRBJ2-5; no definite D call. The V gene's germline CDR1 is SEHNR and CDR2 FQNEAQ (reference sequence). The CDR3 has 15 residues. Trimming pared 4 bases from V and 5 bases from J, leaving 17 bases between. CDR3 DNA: TGTGCCAGCAGCTCGACCTTAGATATCCGGGAGACCCAGTACTTC. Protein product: CASSSTLDIRETQYF.

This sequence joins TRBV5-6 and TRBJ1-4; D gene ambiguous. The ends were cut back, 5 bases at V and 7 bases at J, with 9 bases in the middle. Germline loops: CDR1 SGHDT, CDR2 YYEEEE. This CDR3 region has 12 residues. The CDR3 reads CASSTVGEKLFF. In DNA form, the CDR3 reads TGTGCCAGCAGTACGGTCGGTGAAAAACTGTTTTTT.

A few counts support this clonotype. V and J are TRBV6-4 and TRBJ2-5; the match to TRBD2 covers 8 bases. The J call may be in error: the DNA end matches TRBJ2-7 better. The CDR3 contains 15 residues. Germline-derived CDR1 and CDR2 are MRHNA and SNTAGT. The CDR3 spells CASSDDCGGLFEQYV. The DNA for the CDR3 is TGTGCCAGCAGTGACGATTGCGGGGGGCTTTTCGAGCAGTACGTC.

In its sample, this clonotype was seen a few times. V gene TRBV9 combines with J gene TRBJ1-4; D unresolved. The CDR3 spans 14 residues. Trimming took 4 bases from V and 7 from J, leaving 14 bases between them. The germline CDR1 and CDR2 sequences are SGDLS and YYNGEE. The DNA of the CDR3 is TGTGCCAGCAGCTCCCGACCGAGGGCTGAAAAACTGTTTTTT. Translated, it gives CASSSRPRAEKLFF.